These 26 T cell receptor beta chains were all obtained from the same sample, sequenced in a study of T-cell memory formation after mild COVID-19. TCRdb processed the 5' RACE reads anew with MiXCR; each CDR3 protein has one entry. The sample yields 75,000 to 95,000 distinct CDR3 sequences, around 13% seen once. The material sequenced was PBMCs or a T cell subset sorted from them (not recorded which). All receptors come from an adult woman who had mild COVID-19 (a few samples of this study predate the infection). Cell type and time point are not known.

This clonotype was found a few times. The CDR3 region has the DNA TGTGCCAGCAGCTCAGGGACTTCCTTCAAAGCCGAGCAGTACTTC. The encoded protein is CASSSGTSFKAEQYF. The V gene is TRBV7-9, the J gene TRBJ2-7; maybe TRBD2 (6 bases). From germline, CDR1 is SEHNR and CDR2 FQNEAQ (reference sequence). The CDR3 loop spans 15 amino acids. The V and J ends lost 4 bases and 6 bases respectively, with 19 bases between them.

The CDR3 region has the DNA TGTGCCAGCAGCTTGGGGTCGGGACAGGCCTACGAGCAGTACTTC. Translating gives CASSLGSGQAYEQYF. The rearrangement uses TRBV5-5 and TRBJ2-7; 8 nucleotides align to TRBD1. CDR3 size: 15 residues. The J segment lost 2 bases and the V segment lost 0 bases, leaving 4 bases of the junction unmatched. Germline lookup yields CDR1 SGHKS and CDR2 YYEKEE (reference sequence).

This chain connects TRBV15 to TRBJ2-5, with TRBD1 as a possible D gene (6 bases). Trimming took off 5 bases at V and 4 bases at J, with 14 bases between the two ends. CDR3 size: 14 residues. Germline CDR1 is LNHNV and CDR2 is YYDKDF (reference sequence). Here the CDR3 reads CATSADGGRETQYF. Here the CDR3 DNA reads TGTGCCACCAGCGCGGATGGGGGCCGAGAGACCCAGTACTTC.

This clonotype was counted between two and nine times. CDR3 nucleotide sequence: TGTGCCACCAGCAGAGATATGCAGGGTTTCCACGAGCAGTACTTC. Protein: CATSRDMQGFHEQYF. V gene TRBV15 combines with J gene TRBJ2-7; perhaps TRBD1 as D (5 bases). The V and J ends lost 0 bases and 5 bases respectively, with 14 bases between them. Germline CDR1 LNHNV, CDR2 YYDKDF (reference sequence). This CDR3 has 15 amino acids.

There are a few counts of this clonotype. The chain is built from TRBV20-1 and TRBJ1-6, with 7 bases matching TRBD1. The CDR3 spans 14 residues. Unmatched junction bases numbered 10, after V lost 6 bases and J lost 8 bases. Looked up from germline, CDR1 is DFQATT and CDR2 is SNEGSKA (reference sequence). CDR3 amino acids: CSAQGRGHDSPLHF. The CDR3 bases are TGCAGTGCCCAGGGGAGGGGGCATGATTCACCCCTCCACTTT.

This clonotype was observed a few times. The rearrangement joins TRBV7-9 to TRBJ2-3; 10 bases map to TRBD2. The CDR3 totals 16 residues. The trim removed 5 bases at V and 3 bases at J, leaving 8 bases unmatched. Germline assignment: CDR1 SEHNR and CDR2 FQNEAQ (reference sequence). CDR3 sequence reads: CASSIVAGGGTDTQYF. As DNA, the CDR3 is TGTGCCAGCAGCATAGTAGCGGGAGGTGGGACAGATACGCAGTATTTT.

This chain uses TRBV10-3 with TRBJ2-2; D remains ambiguous. CDR3 length equals 17 residues. Per the germline V gene, CDR1 is ENHRY and CDR2 is SYGVKD. The V end lost 0 bases, the J end lost 4 bases, and 15 bases lay between the germline ends. DNA for the CDR3: TGTGCCATCAGTGAGTCGGTTCAAGGGCAGCCCACCGGGGAGCTGTTTTTT. It encodes CAISESVQGQPTGELFF.

This clonotype appeared a few times. The J gene is TRBJ2-5, the V gene TRBV7-2; a weak D match, TRBD2 (6 bases). Germline V gene sequence: CDR1 SGHTA, CDR2 FQGNSA. The CDR3 extends over 11 amino acids. The ends were cut back, 5 bases at V and 5 bases at J, with 6 bases in the middle. CDR3 sequence reads: CASSGGETQYF. The CDR3 DNA is TGTGCCAGCAGCGGGGGGGAGACCCAGTACTTC.

This clonotype was seen at least ten times. The CDR3 spells CASSLGTREYQETQYF. In DNA form, the CDR3 reads TGTGCCAGCAGCTTGGGGACCCGGGAGTACCAAGAGACCCAGTACTTC. The chain couples TRBV7-6 to TRBJ2-5; D possibly corresponds to TRBD2 (6 bases). Per the germline V gene, CDR1 is SGHVS and CDR2 is FNYEAQ. This CDR3 has 16 residues. V lost 3 bases, J lost 0 bases, and 14 bases lay in between.

V gene TRBV2 combines with J gene TRBJ2-5; D not resolved. CDR1 and CDR2 (germline): SNHLY, FYNNEI. The CDR3 runs to 13 residues. With 0 bases removed from V and 4 bases from J, the gap between germline ends came to 6 bases. The CDR3 DNA is TGTGCCAGCAGTGAAGCGCTTGGAGAGACCCAGTACTTC. Protein product: CASSEALGETQYF.

The chain uses TRBV2 and TRBJ2-3, with D perhaps matching TRBD1 (6 bases). V was trimmed by 6 bases and J by 8 bases, leaving 24 bases between them. The CDR3 length is 16 residues. CDR1 and CDR2 (germline): SNHLY, FYNNEI. CDR3 sequence reads: CASRVLTSQARGTQYF. The CDR3 DNA reads as TGTGCCAGCAGGGTACTTACTAGTCAAGCCAGGGGTACGCAGTATTTT.

This clonotype has a handful of counts. The chain is built from TRBV7-9 and TRBJ2-1; D is unresolved. Trimming pared 6 bases from V and 0 bases from J, leaving 18 bases between. The germline gives CDR1 SEHNR, CDR2 FQNEAQ (reference sequence). CDR3 length: 17 residues. The CDR3 reads CASSLEPGVSSYNEQFF. CDR3 DNA: TGTGCCAGCAGTCTTGAGCCGGGCGTGAGCTCCTACAATGAGCAGTTCTTC. Full variable domain (outside the CDR3, taken from reference TRBV7-9 and TRBJ2-1): DTGVSQNPRHKITKRGQNVTFRCDPISEHNRLYWYRQTLGQGPEFLTYFQNEAQLEKSRLLSDRFSAERPKGSFSTLEIQRTEQGDSAMYLCASSLEPGVSSYNEQFFGPGTRLTVL.

J is TRBJ2-1 and V is TRBV20-1, with 11 bases fitting TRBD2. Germline lookup yields CDR1 DFQATT and CDR2 SNEGSKA (reference sequence). Trimming removed 5 bases from V and 0 bases from J; junction bases left unmatched: 0. The CDR3 is 14 residues long. CDR3 DNA: TGCAGTGCTGGGACTAGCGGCTCCTACAATGAGCAGTTCTTC. It encodes CSAGTSGSYNEQFF.

The V and J genes are TRBV12-3 or TRBV12-4 and TRBJ2-1; the match to TRBD2 covers 9 bases. This CDR3 region has 14 residues. Losses at the gene ends were 6 bases for V and 4 bases for J; bases not matched to a gene: 4. CDR3 nucleotide sequence: TGTGCCAGCAGAGCGGGGGGAGTGTACAATGAGCAGTTCTTC. It specifies CASRAGGVYNEQFF.

The chain links TRBV5-1 to TRBJ1-2, with no clear D. This CDR3 has 15 amino acids. V was trimmed by 0 bases and J by 2 bases, leaving 11 bases between them. Looked up from germline, CDR1 is SGHRS and CDR2 is YFSETQ. The CDR3 reads CASSLESQINYGYTF. The CDR3 DNA sequence: TGCGCCAGCAGCTTGGAGAGTCAGATAAACTATGGCTACACCTTC. Combining the CDR3 with reference TRBV5-1 and TRBJ1-2 gives the whole variable domain KAGVTQTPRYLIKTRGQQVTLSCSPISGHRSVSWYQQTPGQGLQFLFEYFSETQRNKGNFPGRFSGRQFSNSRSEMNVSTLELGDSALYLCASSLESQINYGYTFGSGTRLTVV.

This clonotype was seen a few times. CDR3 DNA sequence: TGCAGTGCTAGTACAATACTAGCGGGGGGCCACAATGAGCAGTTCTTC. Translating gives CSASTILAGGHNEQFF. The chain links TRBV20-1 to TRBJ2-1; 12 bases align to TRBD2. The CDR3 contains 16 residues. Germline V gene sequence: CDR1 DFQATT, CDR2 SNEGSKA (reference sequence). Unmatched junction bases numbered 8, after V lost 3 bases and J lost 5 bases.

The chain couples TRBV5-1 to TRBJ1-5; tentatively, D is TRBD1 (5 bases). The CDR3 runs 16 residues. V shed 4 bases and J shed 5 bases, with 19 bases lying between them. From germline, CDR1 is SGHRS and CDR2 YFSETQ. Written as DNA, the CDR3 is TGCGCCAGCAGCCCGGGGACCGCCTCGGGATATCAGCCCCAGCATTTT. Its protein product is CASSPGTASGYQPQHF.

In this sample, this clonotype turned up once. The J gene is TRBJ1-2, the V gene TRBV19; the match to TRBD1 covers 10 bases. CDR1 and CDR2 from the germline V gene are LNHDA and SQIVND (reference sequence). With V trimmed by 2 bases and J by 7 bases, 13 bases remained unmatched. CDR3 length: 17 residues. Here the CDR3 DNA reads TGTGCCAGTAGTATATCGGAAGGGACAGGGGCTGATTGTGGCTACACCTTC. This sequence encodes CASSISEGTGADCGYTF.

V gene TRBV2 combines with J gene TRBJ1-1; D uncertain. The CDR3 length is 16 residues. Trimming cost V 3 bases and J 1 base, with 15 bases left between them. In germline, CDR1 is SNHLY, CDR2 FYNNEI. In nucleotides, the CDR3 is TGTGCCAGCAGTGATTCCCGGAAGGACCCGAACACTGAAGCTTTCTTT. As protein: CASSDSRKDPNTEAFF.

This clonotype was detected a few times. The chain carries TRBV4-2 and TRBJ1-1, with 7 bases aligning to TRBD1. V was pared by 5 bases and J by 1 base, with 13 bases of the junction left unmatched. The germline V gene has CDR1 LGHNA and CDR2 YNFKEQ. The CDR3 covers 17 residues. CDR3 sequence reads: CASSKILAGTENTEAFF. The CDR3 DNA reads TGTGCCAGCAGCAAAATCCTGGCCGGGACAGAGAACACTGAAGCTTTCTTT.

Only one count was recorded for this clonotype. The rearrangement uses TRBV4-1 and TRBJ1-2; D remains ambiguous. Germline V gives CDR1 MGHRA, CDR2 YSYEKL. V was cut by 0 bases and J by 1 base, with 15 bases left in between. The CDR3 contains 17 residues. The CDR3 reads CASSQDPAQWINYGYTF. In DNA, the CDR3 is TGCGCCAGCAGCCAAGATCCAGCCCAGTGGATTAACTATGGCTACACCTTC.

The chain couples TRBV7-9 to TRBJ1-1; tentative D call: TRBD1 (5 bases). In germline, CDR1 is SEHNR, CDR2 FQNEAQ (reference sequence). There are 12 residues in the CDR3. Deletions cut 0 bases from V and 8 bases from J, with 7 bases between. CDR3 region: CASSLAGQEAFF. DNA of the CDR3: TGTGCCAGCAGCTTAGCGGGGCAAGAAGCTTTCTTT.

This chain links TRBV20-1 with TRBJ2-4; 10 bases fit TRBD1. Looked up from germline, CDR1 is DFQATT and CDR2 is SNEGSKA (reference sequence). V was clipped by 4 bases and J by 0 bases; unmatched bases: 12. This CDR3 comprises 18 residues. The CDR3 sequence is CSAKVGQGDGLAKNIQYF. The DNA for the CDR3 is TGCAGTGCTAAAGTAGGACAGGGGGACGGATTAGCCAAAAACATTCAGTACTTC.

A word on this clonotype: This may be a read error, as it is one base from a much larger clone. The chain employs TRBV29-1 and TRBJ2-1; the D is unclear. The CDR3 is 11 residues long. The germline gives CDR1 SQVTM, CDR2 ANQGSEA. Here the CDR3 DNA reads TGCAGCGTTGACAGCTACAATGAGCGGTTCTTC. Amino acids: CSVDSYNERFF.

This clonotype came up a few times. The chain couples TRBV29-1 to TRBJ2-1, with 8 bases matching TRBD2. Germline V gives CDR1 SQVTM, CDR2 ANQGSEA. Trimming at V came to 6 bases and at J to 5 bases, leaving 6 bases not matched to a gene. CDR3 length equals 13 residues. The CDR3 loop is CSVPGLGNNEQFF. In DNA, the CDR3 is TGCAGCGTGCCGGGACTAGGGAACAATGAGCAGTTCTTC.

The sample holds a few counts of this clonotype. The V call is TRBV4-1, the J call TRBJ1-2, with D unresolved. The CDR3 has 16 residues. Between the trimmed V and J ends, which lost 0 bases and 6 bases, there was a span of 17 bases. Germline-derived CDR1 and CDR2 are MGHRA and YSYEKL. The CDR3 loop is CASSQDLSPALDGYTF. The CDR3 DNA sequence: TGCGCCAGCAGCCAAGATCTTTCCCCCGCCCTAGATGGCTACACCTTC.